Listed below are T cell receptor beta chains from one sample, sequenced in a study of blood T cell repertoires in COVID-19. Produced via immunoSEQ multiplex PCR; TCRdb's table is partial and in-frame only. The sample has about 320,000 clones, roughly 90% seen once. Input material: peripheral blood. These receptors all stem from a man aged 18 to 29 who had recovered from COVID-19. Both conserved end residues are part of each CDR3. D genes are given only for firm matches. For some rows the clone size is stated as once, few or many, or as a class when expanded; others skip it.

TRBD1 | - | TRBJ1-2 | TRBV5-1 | TGCGCCAGCAGCGTGGGACAGGGGGGATATAGCTACACCTTC | CASSVGQGGYSYTF
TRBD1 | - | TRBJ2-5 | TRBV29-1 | TGCAGCACGGACAGGCCTTTACCCTCTGCCCAACAAGAGACCCAGTACTTC | CSTDRPLPSAQQETQYF
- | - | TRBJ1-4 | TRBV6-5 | TGTGCCAGCAGTTACGGCAGGGTCAATGAAAAACTGTTTTTT | CASSYGRVNEKLFF
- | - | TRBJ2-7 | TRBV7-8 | TGTGCCAGCGCTGGCGGGACCGGTTACGAGCAGTACTTC | CASAGGTGYEQYF
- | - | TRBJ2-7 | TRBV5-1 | TGCGCCAGCAGCTTAATTCAAGGGGTGGAGCAGTACTTC | CASSLIQGVEQYF
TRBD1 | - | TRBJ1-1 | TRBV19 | TGTGCCAGTAGTACCTGGCCTAACAGGGGGAACACTGAAGCTTTCTTT | CASSTWPNRGNTEAFF
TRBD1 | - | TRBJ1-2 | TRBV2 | TGTGCCAGCAGCGGGGACAGCTTTAACTATGGCTACACCTTC | CASSGDSFNYGYTF
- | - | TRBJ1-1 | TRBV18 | TGTGCCAGCTCACCATTTGACAGTCGAAACACTGAAGCTTTCTTT | CASSPFDSRNTEAFF
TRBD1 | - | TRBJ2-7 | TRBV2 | TGTGCCAGCTTCCCCGGGACAGCACCTTACGAGCAGTACTTC | CASFPGTAPYEQYF
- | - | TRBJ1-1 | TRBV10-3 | TGTGCCATCAGTGAGTCATACAGGAGCGCTAACACTGAAGCTTTCTTT | CAISESYRSANTEAFF
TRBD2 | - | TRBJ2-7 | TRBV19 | TGTGCCAGTAGTATAGACAGCGGGAGGGCCTCCTACGAGCAGTACTTC | CASSIDSGRASYEQYF
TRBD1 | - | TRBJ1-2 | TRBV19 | TGTGCCAGTAGTTTCTCCGGGACAGGGAATGGCTACACCTTC | CASSFSGTGNGYTF
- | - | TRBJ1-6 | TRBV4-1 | TGCGCCAGCAGCCAAGACAGGGGACAATCACCCCTCCACTTT | CASSQDRGQSPLHF
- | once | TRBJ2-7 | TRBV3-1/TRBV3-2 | TGTGCCAGCAGCCCGGGTGGGGGCCTCTACGAGCAGTACTTC | CASSPGGGLYEQYF
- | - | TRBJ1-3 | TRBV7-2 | TGTGCCAGCAGCTTTGCCCCGACAACTGCGCTTGGAAACACCATATATTTT | CASSFAPTTALGNTIYF
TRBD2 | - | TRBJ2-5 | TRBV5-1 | TGCGCCAGCAGCTTGGTAGGGGTCGGGGGGAACAAAGAGACCCAGTACTTC | CASSLVGVGGNKETQYF
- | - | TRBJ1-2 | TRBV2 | TGTGCCAGCAGAGAAGACCTATATGGCTACACCTTC | CASREDLYGYTF
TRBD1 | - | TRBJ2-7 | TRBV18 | TGTGCCAGCTCACTTCGGACAGGGAACGAGCAGTACTTC | CASSLRTGNEQYF
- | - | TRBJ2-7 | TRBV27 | TGTGCCAGTCGGGGGACCCGCTCCTACGAGCAGTACTTC | CASRGTRSYEQYF
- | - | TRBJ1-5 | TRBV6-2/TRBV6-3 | TGTGCCAGCAGCTTAGGACAGATCAATCAGCCCCAGCATTTT | CASSLGQINQPQHF
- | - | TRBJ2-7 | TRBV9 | TGTGCCAGCAGCGTAGATCAGGGGAACTACGAGCAGTACTTC | CASSVDQGNYEQYF
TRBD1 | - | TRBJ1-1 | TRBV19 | TGTGCCAGTAGTATGGGACAGGGGCACACTGAAGCTTTCTTT | CASSMGQGHTEAFF
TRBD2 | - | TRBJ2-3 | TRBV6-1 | TGTGCCAGCAGTGTGGGACTAGCGGGTCGAGCAGATACGCAGTATTTT | CASSVGLAGRADTQYF
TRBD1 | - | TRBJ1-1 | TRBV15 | TGTGCCACCAGCACCCTGCAGGGGGCCGGTGAAGCTTTCTTT | CATSTLQGAGEAFF
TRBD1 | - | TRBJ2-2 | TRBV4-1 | TGCGCCAGCAGCCCTACAGGGGGCGCGGACACCGGGGAGCTGTTTTTT | CASSPTGGADTGELFF
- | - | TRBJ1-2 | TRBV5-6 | TGTGCCAGCAGATACGCCGGCCGGGGTACTGGCTACACCTTC | CASRYAGRGTGYTF
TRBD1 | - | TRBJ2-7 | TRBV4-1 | TGCGCCAGCAGCCGGACAGGGGACCCCTACGAGCAGTACTTC | CASSRTGDPYEQYF
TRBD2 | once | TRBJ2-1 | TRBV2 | TGTGCCAGCAAGACTAGCGGGTCCTACAATGAGCAGTTCTTC | CASKTSGSYNEQFF
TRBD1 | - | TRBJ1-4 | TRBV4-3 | TGCGCCAGCAGCCCCACAAGGACAGGGGCTAATGAAAAACTGTTTTTT | CASSPTRTGANEKLFF
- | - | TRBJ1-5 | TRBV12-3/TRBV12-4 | TGTGCCAGCAGTTTGGGCCAAAATCAGCCCCAGCATTTT | CASSLGQNQPQHF
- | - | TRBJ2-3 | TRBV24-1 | TGTGCCACCAGTGAATCGGAGGAAGATACGCAGTATTTT | CATSESEEDTQYF
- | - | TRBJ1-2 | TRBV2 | TGTGCCAGCAGTGAACAGGGAAGAACCGCTAACTATGGCTACACCTTC | CASSEQGRTANYGYTF
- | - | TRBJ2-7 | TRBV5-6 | TGTGCCAGCAGCTTGAAATGGAGCTCCTACGAGCAGTACTTC | CASSLKWSSYEQYF
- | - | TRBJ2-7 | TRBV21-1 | TGTGCCAGCAGCAAACCTTGCTTGGACAGGGGCAAGTGTATCTCCTACGAGCAGTACTTC | CASSKPCLDRGKCISYEQYF
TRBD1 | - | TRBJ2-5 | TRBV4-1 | TGCGCCAGCAGCCGATCTCCCTTCCCCGGGACAGGGGGCCAAGAGACCCAGTACTTC | CASSRSPFPGTGGQETQYF
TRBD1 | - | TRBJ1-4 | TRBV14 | TGTGCCAGCAGCCAGGGACAGCCGAATGAAAAACTGTTTTTT | CASSQGQPNEKLFF
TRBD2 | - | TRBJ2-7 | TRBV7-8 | TGTGCCAGCTTAACGATACTAGCGGGGGGCCATAGATCATACGAGCAGTACTTC | CASLTILAGGHRSYEQYF
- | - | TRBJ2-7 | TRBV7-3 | TGTGCCAGCAGCTTTCAGCAGGGGGGAACCTACGAGCAGTACTTC | CASSFQQGGTYEQYF
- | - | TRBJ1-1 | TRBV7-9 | TGTGCCAGCAGCTATTTCGGGACGGGGGACACTGAAGCTTTCTTT | CASSYFGTGDTEAFF
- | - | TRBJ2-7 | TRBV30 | TGTGCCTGGGGATGGGGAGTAGGGTACGAGCAGTACTTC | CAWGWGVGYEQYF
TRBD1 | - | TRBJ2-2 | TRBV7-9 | TGTGCCAGCAGCTTAAGACAGGGTTCCGGGGAGCTGTTTTTT | CASSLRQGSGELFF
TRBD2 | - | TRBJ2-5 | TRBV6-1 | TGTGCCAGCAGTGAACTAGCGGGGGGGCAAGAGACCCAGTACTTC | CASSELAGGQETQYF
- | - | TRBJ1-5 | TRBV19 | TGTGCCAGTAGTGTCAGGGTGGAGCAGCCCCAGCATTTT | CASSVRVEQPQHF
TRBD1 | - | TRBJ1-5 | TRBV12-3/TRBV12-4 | TGTGCCAGCACCCGACAGGGGAAGCCCCAGCATTTT | CASTRQGKPQHF